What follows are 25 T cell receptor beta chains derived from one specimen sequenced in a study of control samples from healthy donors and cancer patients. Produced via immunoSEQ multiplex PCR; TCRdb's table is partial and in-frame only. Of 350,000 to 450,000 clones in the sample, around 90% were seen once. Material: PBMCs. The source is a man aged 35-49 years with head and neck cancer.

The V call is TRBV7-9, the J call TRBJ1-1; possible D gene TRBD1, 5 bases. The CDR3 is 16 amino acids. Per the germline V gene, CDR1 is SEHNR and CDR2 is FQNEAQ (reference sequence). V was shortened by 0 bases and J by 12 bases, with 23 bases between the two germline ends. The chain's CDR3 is CASSLAGQEWTTGTFF. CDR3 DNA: TGTGCCAGCAGCTTAGCGGGGCAGGAGTGGACGACTGGGACTTTCTTT.

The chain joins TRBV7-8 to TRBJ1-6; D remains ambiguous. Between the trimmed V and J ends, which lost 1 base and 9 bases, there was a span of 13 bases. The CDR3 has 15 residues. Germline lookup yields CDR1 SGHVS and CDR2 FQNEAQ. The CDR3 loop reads CASSLGTGLGSPLHF. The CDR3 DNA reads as TGTGCCAGCAGCTTAGGAACGGGATTAGGTTCACCCCTCCACTTT.

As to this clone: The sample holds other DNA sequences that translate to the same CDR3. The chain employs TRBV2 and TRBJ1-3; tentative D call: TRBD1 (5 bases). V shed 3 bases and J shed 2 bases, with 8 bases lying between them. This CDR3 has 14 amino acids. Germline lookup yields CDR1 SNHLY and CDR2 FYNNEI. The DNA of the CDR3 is TGTGCCAGCAGTGAGGGGGGGGCTGGAAACACCATATATTTT. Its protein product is CASSEGGAGNTIYF.

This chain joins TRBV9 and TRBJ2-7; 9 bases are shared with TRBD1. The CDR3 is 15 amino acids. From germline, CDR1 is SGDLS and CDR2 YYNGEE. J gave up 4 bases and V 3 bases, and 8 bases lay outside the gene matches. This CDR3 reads CASSAGTGNWYEQYF. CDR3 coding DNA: TGTGCCAGCAGCGCAGGGACAGGGAATTGGTACGAGCAGTACTTC.

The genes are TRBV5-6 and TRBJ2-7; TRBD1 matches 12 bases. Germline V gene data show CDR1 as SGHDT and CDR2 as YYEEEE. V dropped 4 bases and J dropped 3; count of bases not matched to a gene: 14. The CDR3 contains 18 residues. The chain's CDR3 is CASSAARDRGRQVYEQYF. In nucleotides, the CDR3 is TGTGCCAGCAGCGCCGCTCGGGACAGGGGGCGTCAAGTCTACGAGCAGTACTTC.

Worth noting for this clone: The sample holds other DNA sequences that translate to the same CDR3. The CDR3 region is CASSLTGTGELFF. The CDR3 DNA reads as TGTGCCAGCAGCTTAACGGGCACCGGGGAGCTGTTTTTT. This chain links TRBV7-3 with TRBJ2-2; no clear D. The CDR3 extends over 13 amino acids. Deletions cut 0 bases from V and 4 bases from J, with 3 bases between. Germline CDR1 and CDR2: SGHTA and FQGTGA.

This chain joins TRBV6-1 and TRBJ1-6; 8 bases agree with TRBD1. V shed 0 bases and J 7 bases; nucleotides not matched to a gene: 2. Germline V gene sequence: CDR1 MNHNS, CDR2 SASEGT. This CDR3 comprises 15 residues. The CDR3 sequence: CASSEASGGNSPLHF. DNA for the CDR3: TGTGCCAGCAGTGAAGCGTCAGGGGGCAATTCACCCCTCCACTTT.

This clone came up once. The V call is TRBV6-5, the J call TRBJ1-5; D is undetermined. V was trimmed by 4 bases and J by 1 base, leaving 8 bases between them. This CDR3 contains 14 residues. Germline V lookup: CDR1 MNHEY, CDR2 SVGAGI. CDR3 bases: TGTGCCAGCAGTTCATCACGGAGCAATCAGCCCCAGCATTTT. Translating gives CASSSSRSNQPQHF.

CDR3 loop: CASSVGLRNQPQHF. CDR3 sequence (DNA): TGTGCCAGCAGCGTCGGACTACGCAATCAGCCCCAGCATTTT. The rearrangement uses TRBV9 and TRBJ1-5, with D unclear. V was pared by 2 bases and J by 2 bases, with 8 bases between. The CDR3 has 14 amino acids. CDR1 and CDR2 (germline): SGDLS, YYNGEE.

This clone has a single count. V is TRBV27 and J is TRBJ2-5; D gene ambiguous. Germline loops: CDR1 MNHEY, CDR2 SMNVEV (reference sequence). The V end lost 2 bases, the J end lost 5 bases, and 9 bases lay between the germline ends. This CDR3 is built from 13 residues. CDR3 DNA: TGTGCCAGCAGTTTACCGGGCGACGAGACCCAGTACTTC. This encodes CASSLPGDETQYF.

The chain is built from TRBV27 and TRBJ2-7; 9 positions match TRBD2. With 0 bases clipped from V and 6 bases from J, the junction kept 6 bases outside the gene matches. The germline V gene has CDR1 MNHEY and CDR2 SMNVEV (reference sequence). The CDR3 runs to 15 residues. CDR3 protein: CASSLSGTSLSEQYF. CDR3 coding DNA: TGTGCCAGCAGTTTATCTGGGACTAGCCTAAGCGAGCAGTACTTC.

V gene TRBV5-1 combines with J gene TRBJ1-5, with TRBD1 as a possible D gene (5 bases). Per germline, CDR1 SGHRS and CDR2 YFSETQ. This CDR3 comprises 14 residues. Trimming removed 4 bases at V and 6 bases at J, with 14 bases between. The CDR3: CASSTGAPGQPQHF. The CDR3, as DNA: TGCGCCAGCAGCACCGGGGCGCCCGGTCAGCCCCAGCATTTT.

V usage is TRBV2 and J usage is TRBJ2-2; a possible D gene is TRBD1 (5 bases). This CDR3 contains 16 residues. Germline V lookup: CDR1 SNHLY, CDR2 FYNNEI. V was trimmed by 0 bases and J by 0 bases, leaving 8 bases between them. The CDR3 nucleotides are TGTGCCAGCAGTGAAGCCAGCAGGGCGAACACCGGGGAGCTGTTTTTT. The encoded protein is CASSEASRANTGELFF.

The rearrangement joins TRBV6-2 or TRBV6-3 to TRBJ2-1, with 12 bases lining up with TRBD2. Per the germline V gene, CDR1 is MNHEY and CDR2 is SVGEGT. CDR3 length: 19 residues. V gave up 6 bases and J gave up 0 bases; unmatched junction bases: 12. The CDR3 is CASSMTASGGASSYNEQFF. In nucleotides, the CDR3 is TGTGCCAGCAGCATGACGGCTAGCGGGGGGGCGAGCTCCTACAATGAGCAGTTCTTC.

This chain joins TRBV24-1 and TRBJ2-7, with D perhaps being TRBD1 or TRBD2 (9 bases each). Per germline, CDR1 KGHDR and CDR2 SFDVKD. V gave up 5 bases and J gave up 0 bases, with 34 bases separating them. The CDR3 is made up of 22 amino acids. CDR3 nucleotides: TGTGCCACCAGTGCTTCACCCCGGACAGGGGCCCGGACTAGCGACCGCTCCTACGAGCAGTACTTC. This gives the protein CATSASPRTGARTSDRSYEQYF.

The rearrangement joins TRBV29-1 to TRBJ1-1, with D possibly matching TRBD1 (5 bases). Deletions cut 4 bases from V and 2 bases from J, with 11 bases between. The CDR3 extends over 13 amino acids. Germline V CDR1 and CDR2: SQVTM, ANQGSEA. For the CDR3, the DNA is TGCAGCGTTGTACCCAGGGCAAACACTGAAGCTTTCTTT. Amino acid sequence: CSVVPRANTEAFF.

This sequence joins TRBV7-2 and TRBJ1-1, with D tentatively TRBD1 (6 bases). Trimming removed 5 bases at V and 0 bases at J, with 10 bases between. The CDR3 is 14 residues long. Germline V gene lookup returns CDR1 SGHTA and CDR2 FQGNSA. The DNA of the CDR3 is TGTGCCAGCAGCCCTGACAGGATGAACACTGAAGCTTTCTTT. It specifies CASSPDRMNTEAFF.

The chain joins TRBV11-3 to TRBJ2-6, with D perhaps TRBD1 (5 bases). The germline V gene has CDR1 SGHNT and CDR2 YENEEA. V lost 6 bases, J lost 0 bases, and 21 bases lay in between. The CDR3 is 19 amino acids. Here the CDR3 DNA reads TGTGCCAGCAGTCCAACAGGCCCAGGAGCTAGCTCTGGGGCCAACGTCCTGACTTTC. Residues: CASSPTGPGASSGANVLTF.

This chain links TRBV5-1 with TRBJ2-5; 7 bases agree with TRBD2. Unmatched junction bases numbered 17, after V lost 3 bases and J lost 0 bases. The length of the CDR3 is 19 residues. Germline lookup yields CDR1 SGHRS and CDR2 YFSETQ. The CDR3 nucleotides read TGCGCCAGCAGCTGGGGGGTAAGAGGCGGGAGTGGCAACCAAGAGACCCAGTACTTC. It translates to CASSWGVRGGSGNQETQYF.

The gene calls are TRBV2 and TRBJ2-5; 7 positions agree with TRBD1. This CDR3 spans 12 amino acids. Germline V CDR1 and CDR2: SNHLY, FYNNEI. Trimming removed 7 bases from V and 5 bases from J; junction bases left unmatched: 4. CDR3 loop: CASNRGGETQYF. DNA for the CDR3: TGTGCCAGCAACAGGGGTGGGGAGACCCAGTACTTC. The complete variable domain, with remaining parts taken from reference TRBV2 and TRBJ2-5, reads EPEVTQTPSHQVTQMGQEVILRCVPISNHLYFYWYRQILGQKVEFLVSFYNNEISEKSEIFDDQFSVERPDGSNFTLKIRSTKLEDSAMYFCASNRGGETQYFGPGTRLLVL.

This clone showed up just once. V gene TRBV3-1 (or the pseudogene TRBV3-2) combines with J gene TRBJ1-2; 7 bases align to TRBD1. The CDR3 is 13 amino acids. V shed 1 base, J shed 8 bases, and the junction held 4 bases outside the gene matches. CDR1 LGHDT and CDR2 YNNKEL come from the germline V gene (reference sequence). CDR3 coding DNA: TGTGCCAGCAGCCAAGGACAGGGAAGCGGCTACACCTTC. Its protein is CASSQGQGSGYTF.

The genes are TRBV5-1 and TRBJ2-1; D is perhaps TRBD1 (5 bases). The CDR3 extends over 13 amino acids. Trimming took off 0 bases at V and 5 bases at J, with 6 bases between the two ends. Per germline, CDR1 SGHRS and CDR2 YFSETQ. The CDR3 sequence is CASSLVRDNEQFF. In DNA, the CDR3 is TGCGCCAGCAGCTTGGTCAGGGACAATGAGCAGTTCTTC.

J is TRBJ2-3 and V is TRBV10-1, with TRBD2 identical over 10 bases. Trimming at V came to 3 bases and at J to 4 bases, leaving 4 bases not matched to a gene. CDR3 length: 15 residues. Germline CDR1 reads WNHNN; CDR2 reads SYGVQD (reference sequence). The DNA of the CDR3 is TGCGCCAGCAGTGACTCCCTAGCGGGAGCAGATACGCAGTATTTT. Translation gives CASSDSLAGADTQYF.

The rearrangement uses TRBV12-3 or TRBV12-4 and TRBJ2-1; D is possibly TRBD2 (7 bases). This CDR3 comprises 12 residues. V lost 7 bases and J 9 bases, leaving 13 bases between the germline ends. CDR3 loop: CASILRGGEQFF. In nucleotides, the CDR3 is TGTGCCAGCATCCTTAGGGGGGGTGAGCAGTTCTTC.

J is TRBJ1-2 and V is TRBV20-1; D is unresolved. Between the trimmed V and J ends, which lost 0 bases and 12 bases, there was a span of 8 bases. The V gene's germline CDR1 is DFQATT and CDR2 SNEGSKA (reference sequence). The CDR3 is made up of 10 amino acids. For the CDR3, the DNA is TGCAGTGCTAGAGAACCCTGGGACACCTTC. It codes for CSAREPWDTF.